The T cell receptor beta chain under discussion was sequenced for a study of blood T cell repertoires in COVID-19. V was clipped by 3 bases and J by 3 bases; unmatched bases: 3. Germline V lookup: CDR1 SGDLS, CDR2 YYNGEE. This CDR3 region has 14 residues. Profiled with immunoSEQ multiplex PCR; TCRdb holds only in-frame clones, not every one. The sample shows over 130,000 clones, around 86% of them seen only once. The receptor comes from a human donor in a cohort sampled during active COVID-19. The specimen sequenced was peripheral blood. The genes are TRBV9 and TRBJ2-7, with TRBD1 matching over 10 bases. The chain's CDR3 is CASSEGTGVYEQYF. CDR3 sequence (DNA): TGTGCCAGCAGCGAAGGGACAGGGGTCTACGAGCAGTACTTC.